The clone carrying this TCR beta chain was detected a few times. The antigen remains undetermined. The CDR3 is 15 amino acids. CDR1 is SGHAT and CDR2 is FQNNGV in the germline V gene. This sample stems from a study of blood T cells in healthy people across ages. Study results and caveats: Observed TCR beta diversity per million T cells went down as age went up. This fall followed a roughly linear course with age.

The second PCR ran roughly 7 to 11 cycles with a sample-barcoded 5' primer and J-beta primers. Each of the samples gave a minimum of 2.5 million paired-end reads that contained CDR3. TCRdb analysed the 5' RACE reads with MiXCR anew, one entry per CDR3 protein. The table lists more than 1,000,000 distinct CDR3 sequences, roughly 24% of them singletons. These data were also reused for a study on T cells of mothers and their children. That source notes: There was no detection of any persistent microchimeric T cell clones.

Sequenced sample: blood. The genes are TRBV11-2 and TRBJ2-1; a possible D gene is TRBD1 (6 bases). TRBJ2-7 explains the end of the DNA better; the J call may be wrong. The TCR originated in a girl aged 2-10 years in good health. CDR3 DNA: TGTGCCAGCAGCGGTCAGGGGTCCCCCTGGTACGAGCAGTACTTC. It encodes CASSGQGSPWYEQYF.